Listed here are 27 T cell receptor beta chains from one sample, sequenced in a study of identical twins. One entry per CDR3 protein, called by TCRdb with MiXCR from the 5' RACE reads. The table lists about 260,000 distinct CDR3 sequences, around 6.6% of them singletons. The same sample was also studied in work on yellow fever vaccine responses in identical twins.

The sample consisted of memory (CD45RO+) T cells sorted from blood. These receptors originate from a woman between 18 and 30 years old in good health.

This clonotype was counted at least ten times. This rearrangement joins TRBV4-1 to TRBJ1-1; possible D gene TRBD1, 6 bases. V was trimmed by 6 bases and J by 0 bases, leaving 11 bases between them. Germline assignment: CDR1 MGHRA and CDR2 YSYEKL. The CDR3 extends over 14 amino acids. CDR3 sequence reads: CASSPGHLNTEAFF. DNA for the CDR3: TGCGCCAGCAGTCCGGGACACTTGAACACTGAAGCTTTCTTT.

This clonotype was counted a few times. The gene calls are TRBV6-1 and TRBJ2-7, with no clear D. Looked up from germline, CDR1 is MNHNS and CDR2 is SASEGT. CDR3 length: 14 amino acids. V was trimmed by 1 base and J by 0 bases, leaving 7 bases between them. For the CDR3, the DNA is TGTGCCAGCAGTGAAGGGTTTAGCTCCTACGAGCAGTACGTC. It yields the protein CASSEGFSSYEQYV.

V usage is TRBV20-1 and J usage is TRBJ2-5; TRBD2 aligns across 8 bases. Trimming at V came to 5 bases and at J to 5 bases, leaving 10 bases not matched to a gene. CDR3 length: 14 amino acids. Germline assignment: CDR1 DFQATT and CDR2 SNEGSKA (reference sequence). This CDR3 is CSAGYSGGPETQYF. The CDR3 DNA follows: TGCAGTGCTGGATACAGCGGGGGCCCGGAGACCCAGTACTTC.

V is TRBV12-3 or TRBV12-4 and J is TRBJ1-2; D not resolved. The CDR3 has 13 amino acids. V lost 7 bases, J lost 2 bases, and 11 bases lay in between. CDR3 sequence: CASNKDLNYGYTF. The CDR3 DNA sequence: TGTGCCAGCAATAAAGACCTGAACTATGGCTACACCTTC.

This rearrangement joins TRBV5-1 to TRBJ2-3; 9 bases agree with TRBD2. The ends lost 3 bases at V and 2 bases at J; junction bases unmatched: 7. The CDR3 loop spans 16 amino acids. The V gene's germline CDR1 is SGHRS and CDR2 YFSETQ. This CDR3 reads CASSSSLAGTTDTQYF. Here the CDR3 DNA reads TGCGCCAGCAGCTCGAGCCTAGCGGGAACCACAGATACGCAGTATTTT.

V usage is TRBV12-3 or TRBV12-4 and J usage is TRBJ1-2; the D is unclear. The V and J ends lost 7 bases and 2 bases respectively, with 5 bases between them. There are 11 residues in the CDR3. The CDR3 is CASKRNYGYTF. The CDR3 DNA is TGTGCCAGCAAAAGGAACTATGGCTACACCTTC.

The rearrangement joins TRBV7-9 to TRBJ2-7; D is tentatively TRBD1 or TRBD2 (6 bases each). Germline V gives CDR1 SEHNR, CDR2 FQNEAQ (reference sequence). Between the trimmed V and J ends, which lost 1 base and 6 bases, there was a span of 16 bases. The CDR3 length is 15 residues. The CDR3 is CASSLEGGRSLEQYV. CDR3 in DNA: TGTGCCAGCAGCTTAGAGGGGGGCCGGTCTCTCGAGCAGTACGTC.

This clonotype was recorded at least ten times. The CDR3 spells CSARVWGSYEQYF. The CDR3 DNA sequence: TGCAGTGCTAGAGTTTGGGGGAGCTACGAGCAGTACTTC. The V call is TRBV20-1, the J call TRBJ2-7; perhaps D is TRBD1 or TRBD2 (5 bases each). The V end was cut by 1 base, the J end by 3 bases, with 10 bases between. The CDR3 is made up of 13 amino acids. The germline gives CDR1 DFQATT, CDR2 SNEGSKA (reference sequence).

This clonotype was observed many times. This chain connects TRBV29-1 to TRBJ1-1; 7 nucleotides agree with TRBD1. The CDR3 runs to 14 residues. V lost 7 bases to trimming and J lost 1 base; unmatched junction nucleotides: 9. Germline V gene lookup returns CDR1 SQVTM and CDR2 ANQGSEA. In DNA form, the CDR3 reads TGCAGCGCCGAGGGGGGGACAGCGAACACTGAAGCTTTCTTT. Translation gives CSAEGGTANTEAFF.

The rearrangement uses TRBV20-1 and TRBJ1-1; TRBD1 matches 9 bases. V shed 3 bases, J shed 11 bases, and the junction held 7 bases outside the gene matches. Germline values: CDR1 DFQATT, CDR2 SNEGSKA (reference sequence). The CDR3 has 12 residues. CDR3 in amino acids: CSARRDRVGAFF. The CDR3 nucleotides are TGCAGTGCTAGGAGGGACAGGGTGGGTGCTTTCTTT.

The chain uses TRBV20-1 and TRBJ1-5; D possibly corresponds to TRBD1 (5 bases). The assigned J gene may be wrong: the sequence end matches TRBJ2-3 better. CDR1 and CDR2 (germline): DFQATT, SNEGSKA (reference sequence). The CDR3 has 15 amino acids. CDR3 bases: TGCAGTGCGCAGAAGAGTCAGGGCTTCAATCAGCCCCAGTATTTT. Residues: CSAQKSQGFNQPQYF.

This clonotype occurred a few times. The chain combines TRBV6-1 with TRBJ2-1; no reliable D call. Germline CDR1 reads MNHNS; CDR2 reads SASEGT. The germline V and J ends were trimmed by 2 bases and 0 bases, with 11 bases remaining between them. This CDR3 comprises 16 residues. CDR3 loop: CASSENGYFSYNEQFF. CDR3 sequence (DNA): TGTGCCAGCAGTGAAAACGGCTACTTCTCCTACAATGAGCAGTTCTTC.

This clonotype was recorded at least ten times. The chain couples TRBV3-1 to TRBJ2-7; 8 bases line up with TRBD1. CDR3 length: 16 amino acids. CDR1 is LGHDT and CDR2 is YNNKEL in the germline V gene (reference sequence). With V trimmed by 1 base and J by 6 bases, 11 bases remained unmatched. CDR3 DNA sequence: TGTGCCAGCAGCCAAGCTCAGCGGACAGGGTTTGGCGAGCAGTACTTC. Translation: CASSQAQRTGFGEQYF.

The V call is TRBV25-1, the J call TRBJ1-1; D is unclear. The germline gives CDR1 MGHDK, CDR2 SYGVNS. The CDR3 contains 13 residues. V lost 2 bases to trimming and J lost 4 bases, with 8 bases between them. As DNA, the CDR3 is TGTGCCAGCAGTGAACCGTGGCGCACTGAAGCTTTCTTT. Translation gives CASSEPWRTEAFF.

V is TRBV5-1 and J is TRBJ2-1, with TRBD1 matching over 7 bases. The CDR3 sequence is 15 residues long. V shed 3 bases, J shed 7 bases, and the junction held 10 bases outside the gene matches. CDR1 and CDR2 from the germline V gene are SGHRS and YFSETQ. The CDR3 nucleotides are TGCGCCAGCAGCTCTGGACAGTTCAGGGGGAATGAGCAGTTCTTC. Translated, it gives CASSSGQFRGNEQFF.

This clonotype was counted at least ten times. The chain has TRBV11-2 and TRBJ2-7, with TRBD1 identical over 7 bases. CDR3 size: 13 residues. Germline V CDR1 and CDR2: SGHAT, FQNNGV. The junction had 3 bases not matched to a gene; V was cut back by 4 bases and J by 3 bases. The CDR3 nucleotides are TGTGCCAGCAGCTCAGGGGGAATCTACGAGCAGTACTTC. Amino acids: CASSSGGIYEQYF.

V gene TRBV28 combines with J gene TRBJ2-4; tentative D call: TRBD1 (5 bases). Deletions cut 1 base from V and 0 bases from J, with 16 bases between. The CDR3 is 18 amino acids. The germline V gene has CDR1 MDHEN and CDR2 SYDVKM. CDR3 coding DNA: TGTGCCAGCAGTTTATTAGAGACAGTGCCCCTAGCCAAAAACATTCAGTACTTC. Protein sequence: CASSLLETVPLAKNIQYF.

V usage is TRBV20-1 and J usage is TRBJ2-3; tentative D call: TRBD1 (6 bases). V shed 6 bases and J shed 3 bases, with 19 bases lying between them. There are 15 residues in the CDR3. CDR1 DFQATT and CDR2 SNEGSKA come from the germline V gene (reference sequence). The CDR3 nucleotides read TGCAGTGCCACTCAGAGGGGGTTCGGGACAGATACGCAGTATTTT. This sequence encodes CSATQRGFGTDTQYF.

This clonotype was detected a few times. The chain is built from TRBV10-3 and TRBJ1-2; 12 positions match TRBD1. The germline CDR1 and CDR2 sequences are ENHRY and SYGVKD. The CDR3 is 13 residues long. Germline trimming cut 9 bases from V and 7 bases from J; bases unmatched to any gene: 6. The CDR3 sequence is CAMGQGALGGYTF. The CDR3 nucleotides are TGTGCCATGGGACAGGGGGCGCTGGGTGGCTACACCTTC.

The chain combines TRBV5-6 with TRBJ2-7, with TRBD1 matching over 8 bases. In germline, CDR1 is SGHDT, CDR2 YYEEEE. V was pared by 4 bases and J by 1 base, with 7 bases of the junction left unmatched. This CDR3 contains 15 residues. CDR3 protein: CASSRPQGVSYEQYF. Written as DNA, the CDR3 is TGTGCCAGCAGCCGACCACAGGGGGTATCCTACGAGCAGTACTTC.

Only a few counts were recorded for this clonotype. CDR3 protein: CASSDPGDRKQFF. CDR3 sequence (DNA): TGTGCCAGCAGTGACCCAGGGGACAGGAAACAGTTCTTC. This chain uses TRBV25-1 with TRBJ2-1, with TRBD1 identical over 8 bases. Trimming removed 3 bases from V and 13 bases from J; junction bases left unmatched: 8. The CDR3 sequence is 13 residues long. Germline CDR1 MGHDK, CDR2 SYGVNS.

Ten or more counts support this clonotype. The chain carries TRBV5-1 and TRBJ2-1; 10 nucleotides align to TRBD1. CDR1 is SGHRS and CDR2 is YFSETQ in the germline V gene. CDR3 length equals 15 residues. Trimming at V came to 4 bases and at J to 7 bases, leaving 8 bases not matched to a gene. The CDR3: CASSATGTGVNEQFF. CDR3 bases: TGCGCCAGCAGCGCAACCGGGACAGGGGTGAATGAGCAGTTCTTC.

This sequence joins TRBV28 and TRBJ2-5; D unresolved. Trimming removed 8 bases at V and 9 bases at J, with 31 bases between. From germline, CDR1 is MDHEN and CDR2 SYDVKM. The CDR3 sequence is 17 residues long. The CDR3: CASSKAPWDRSSVPQYF. The CDR3 bases are TGTGCCAGCTCCAAGGCCCCCTGGGATAGATCATCAGTACCCCAGTACTTC.

This clonotype was seen many times. V and J are TRBV4-1 and TRBJ1-1; TRBD1 is a possible D gene (6 bases). The germline V and J ends were trimmed by 0 bases and 8 bases, with 22 bases remaining between them. CDR3 size: 17 residues. CDR1 and CDR2 from the germline V gene are MGHRA and YSYEKL. The CDR3 sequence is CASSQDPYRDMGGEAFF. The CDR3 DNA reads TGCGCCAGCAGCCAAGATCCCTACCGGGACATGGGCGGCGAAGCTTTCTTT.

The sample holds many counts of this clonotype. The V gene is TRBV12-3 or TRBV12-4, the J gene TRBJ2-1; 7 bases line up with TRBD2. There are 12 residues in the CDR3. J lost 9 bases, V lost 4 bases, and 3 bases had no gene match. The CDR3 here is CASSSTSSEQFF. The CDR3 coding sequence is TGTGCCAGCAGTTCGACTAGCAGTGAGCAGTTCTTC.

Only a few counts were recorded for this clonotype. The rearrangement joins TRBV28 to TRBJ2-7; 8 bases line up with TRBD1. The CDR3 has 14 residues. CDR1 is MDHEN and CDR2 is SYDVKM in the germline V gene. V lost 3 bases, J lost 4 bases, and 5 bases stayed unmatched. For the CDR3, the DNA is TGTGCCAGCAGTTTTAAGGACAGGGTTTACGAGCAGTACGTC. It yields the protein CASSFKDRVYEQYV.

This clonotype showed up many times. The gene calls are TRBV28 and TRBJ2-7; D call uncertain. Trimming removed 5 bases from V and 3 bases from J, with 11 bases in between. The CDR3 totals 13 residues. CDR1 and CDR2 (germline): MDHEN, SYDVKM. This CDR3 reads CASSRAPVYEQYV. Written as DNA, the CDR3 is TGTGCCAGCAGTAGGGCCCCCGTCTACGAGCAGTACGTC.